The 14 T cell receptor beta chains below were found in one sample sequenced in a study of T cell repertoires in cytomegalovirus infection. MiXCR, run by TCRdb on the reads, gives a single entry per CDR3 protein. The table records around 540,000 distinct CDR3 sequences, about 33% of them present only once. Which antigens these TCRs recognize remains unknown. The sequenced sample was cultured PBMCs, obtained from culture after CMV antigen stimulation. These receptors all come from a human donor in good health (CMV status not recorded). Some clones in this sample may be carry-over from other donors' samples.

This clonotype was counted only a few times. CDR3 in DNA: TGTGCCAGCAGCTTAGGGGGACTAGCGCTGTACAATGAGCAGTTCTTC. It specifies CASSLGGLALYNEQFF. J is TRBJ2-1 and V is TRBV11-2; 10 bases line up with TRBD2. The ends lost 1 base at V and 4 bases at J; junction bases unmatched: 4. Germline CDR1 reads SGHAT; CDR2 reads FQNNGV. The CDR3 totals 16 residues.

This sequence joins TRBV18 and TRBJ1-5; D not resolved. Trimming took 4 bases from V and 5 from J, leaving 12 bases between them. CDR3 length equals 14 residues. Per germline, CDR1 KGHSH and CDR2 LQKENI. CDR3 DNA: TGTGCCAGCTCACATCGGGCGAAGGATCAGCCCCAGCATTTT. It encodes CASSHRAKDQPQHF.

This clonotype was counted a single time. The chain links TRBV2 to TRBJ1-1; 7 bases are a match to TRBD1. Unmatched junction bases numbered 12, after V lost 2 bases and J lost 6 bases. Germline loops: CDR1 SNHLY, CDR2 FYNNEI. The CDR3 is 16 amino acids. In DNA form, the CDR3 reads TGTGCCAGCAGTGAATTCGAAGGGGGCCTGAGAGCTGAAGCTTTCTTT. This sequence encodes CASSEFEGGLRAEAFF. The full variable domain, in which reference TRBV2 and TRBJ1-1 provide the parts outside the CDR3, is EPEVTQTPSHQVTQMGQEVILRCVPISNHLYFYWYRQILGQKVEFLVSFYNNEISEKSEIFDDQFSVERPDGSNFTLKIRSTKLEDSAMYFCASSEFEGGLRAEAFFGQGTRLTVV.

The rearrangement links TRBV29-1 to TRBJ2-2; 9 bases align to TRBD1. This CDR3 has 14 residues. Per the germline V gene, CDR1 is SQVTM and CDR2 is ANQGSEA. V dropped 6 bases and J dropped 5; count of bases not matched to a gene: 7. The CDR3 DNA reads TGCAGCGTCTCCGGGACAGGGACTACCGGGGAGCTGTTTTTT. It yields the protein CSVSGTGTTGELFF.

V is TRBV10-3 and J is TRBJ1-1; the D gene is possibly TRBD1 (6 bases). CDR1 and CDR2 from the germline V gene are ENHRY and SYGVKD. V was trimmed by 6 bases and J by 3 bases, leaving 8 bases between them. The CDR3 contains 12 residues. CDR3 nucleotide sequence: TGTGCCATCAGCCACAGGGACACTGAAGCTTTCTTT. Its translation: CAISHRDTEAFF.

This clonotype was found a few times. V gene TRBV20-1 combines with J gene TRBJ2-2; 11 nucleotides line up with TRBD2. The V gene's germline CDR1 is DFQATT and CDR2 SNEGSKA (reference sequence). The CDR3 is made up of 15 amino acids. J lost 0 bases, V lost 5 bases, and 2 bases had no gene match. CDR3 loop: CSARLAGTNTGELFF. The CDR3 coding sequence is TGCAGTGCTCGACTAGCGGGAACGAACACCGGGGAGCTGTTTTTT.

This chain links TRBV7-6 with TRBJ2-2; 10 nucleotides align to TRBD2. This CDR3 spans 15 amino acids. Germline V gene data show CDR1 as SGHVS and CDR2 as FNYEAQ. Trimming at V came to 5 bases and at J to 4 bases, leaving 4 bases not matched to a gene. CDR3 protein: CASSPWTSGTGELFF. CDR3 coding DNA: TGTGCCAGCAGCCCGTGGACTAGCGGCACCGGGGAGCTGTTTTTT.

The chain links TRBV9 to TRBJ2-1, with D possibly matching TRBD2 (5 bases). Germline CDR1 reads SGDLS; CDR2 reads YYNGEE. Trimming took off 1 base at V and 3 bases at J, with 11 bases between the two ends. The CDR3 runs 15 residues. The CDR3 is CASSVQVRDYNEQFF. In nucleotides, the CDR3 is TGTGCCAGCAGCGTACAGGTGAGGGACTACAATGAGCAGTTCTTC.

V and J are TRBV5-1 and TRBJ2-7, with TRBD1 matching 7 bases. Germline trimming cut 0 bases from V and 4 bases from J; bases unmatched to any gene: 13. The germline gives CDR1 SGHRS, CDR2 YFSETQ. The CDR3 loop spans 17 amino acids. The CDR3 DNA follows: TGCGCCAGCAGCTTGGACCCCACTAGACAGGGCAGGTACGAGCAGTACGTC. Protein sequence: CASSLDPTRQGRYEQYV.

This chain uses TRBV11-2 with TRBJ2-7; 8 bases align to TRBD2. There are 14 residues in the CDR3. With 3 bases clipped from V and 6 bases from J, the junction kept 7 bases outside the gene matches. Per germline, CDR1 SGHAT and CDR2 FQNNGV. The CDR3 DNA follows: TGTGCCAGCAGCTTTCTACCAGCGGGAGCCGAGCAGTACGTC. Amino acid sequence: CASSFLPAGAEQYV.

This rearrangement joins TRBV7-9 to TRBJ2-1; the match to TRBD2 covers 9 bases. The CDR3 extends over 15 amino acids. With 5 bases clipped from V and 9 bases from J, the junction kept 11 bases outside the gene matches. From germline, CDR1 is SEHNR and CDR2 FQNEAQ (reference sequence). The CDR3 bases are TGTGCCAGCAGCCCGACAAGCGGGAGGTTTGTTGAGCAGTTCTTC. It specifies CASSPTSGRFVEQFF.

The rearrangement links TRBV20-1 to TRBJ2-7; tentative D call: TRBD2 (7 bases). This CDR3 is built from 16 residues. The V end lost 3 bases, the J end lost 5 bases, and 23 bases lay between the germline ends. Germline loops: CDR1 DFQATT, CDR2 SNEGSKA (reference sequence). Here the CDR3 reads CSASPTGGRGGDEQYF. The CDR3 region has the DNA TGCAGTGCTAGTCCTACGGGGGGCAGGGGAGGCGACGAGCAGTACTTC.

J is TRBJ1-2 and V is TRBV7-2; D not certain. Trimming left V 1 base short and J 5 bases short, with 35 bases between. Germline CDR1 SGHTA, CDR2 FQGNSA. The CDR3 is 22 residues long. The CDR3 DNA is TGTGCCAGCAGCTTAGGGAAAATCCCCCCAAAGCCTCTAAAGCTTTTAGCGTATGGCTACACCTTC. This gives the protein CASSLGKIPPKPLKLLAYGYTF.

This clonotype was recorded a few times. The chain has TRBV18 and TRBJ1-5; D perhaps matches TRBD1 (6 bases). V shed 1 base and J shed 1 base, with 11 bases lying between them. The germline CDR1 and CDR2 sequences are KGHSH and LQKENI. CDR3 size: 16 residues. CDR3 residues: CASSPLGTRSNQPQHF. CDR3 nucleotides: TGTGCCAGCTCACCACTTGGGACACGGAGCAATCAGCCCCAGCATTTT.